The T cell receptor (beta chain) described here comes from a study of cytomegalovirus exposure and HLA in healthy donors. PCR involved 60 Vbeta and 13 Jbeta primers. The table came from immunoSEQ multiplex PCR; TCRdb's copy has only in-frame clones and leaves some out. Of over 30,000 clones listed, about 67% are singletons. Each donor was healthy, and each was a bone marrow donor. The donors, nominally healthy at sampling, likely had unrecorded immune exposures. Trimming at V came to 0 bases and at J to 5 bases, leaving 8 bases not matched to a gene. Germline values: CDR1 SGHRS, CDR2 YFSETQ. The CDR3 covers 17 residues. This clone was seen only a few times.

This receptor was obtained from a man between 35 and 55 years old in good health and CMV-seropositive. The chain combines TRBV5-1 with TRBJ2-4; 10 bases line up with TRBD2. Sequencing was performed on PBMCs. The CDR3: CASSLDSGLANQNIQYF. DNA of the CDR3: TGCGCCAGCAGCTTGGATTCGGGACTAGCGAACCAAAACATTCAGTACTTC.